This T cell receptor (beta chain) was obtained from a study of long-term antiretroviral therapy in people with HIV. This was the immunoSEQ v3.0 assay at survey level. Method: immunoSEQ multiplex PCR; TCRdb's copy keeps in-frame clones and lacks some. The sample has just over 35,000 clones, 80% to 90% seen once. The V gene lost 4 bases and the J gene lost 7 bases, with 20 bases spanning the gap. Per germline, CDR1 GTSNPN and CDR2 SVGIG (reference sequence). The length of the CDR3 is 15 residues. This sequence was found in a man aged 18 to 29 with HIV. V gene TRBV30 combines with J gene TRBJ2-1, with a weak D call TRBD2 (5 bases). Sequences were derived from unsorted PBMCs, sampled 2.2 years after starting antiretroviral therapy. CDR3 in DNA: TGTGCCTGGAACCAAAGGCCCAGCGGCCGTAATGAGCAGTTCTTC. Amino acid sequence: CAWNQRPSGRNEQFF.